This is a list of T cell receptor beta chains from one sample in a study of shared clonotypes between healthy human individuals. Profiled with immunoSEQ multiplex PCR; TCRdb holds only in-frame clones, not every one. Here the sample spans 2 million to 3 million clones, around nine tenths being singletons. Source material: naive CD4+ T cells sorted from blood. These receptors were collected from a man between 18 and 35 years old in good health. Each CDR3 is given with its conserved first and last residue. D genes are given only for firm matches. Not all rows give a size; the values are once, few, many and, for expanded clones, a class.

TRBJ1-5 | 14 | TRBV5-1 | . | . | TGCGCCAGCAGCTTGGCGGGGGGGAATCAGCCCCAGCATTTT | CASSLAGGNQPQHF
TRBJ1-2 | 13 | TRBV7-2 | . | . | TGTGCCAGCAGCTTAGACGGGACGGCCTTACGCACCTTC | CASSLDGTALRTF
TRBJ2-7 | 14 | TRBV6-5 | TRBD2 | . | TGTGCCAGCAGTCCCGGACTAGCGGCCAACGAGCAGTACTTC | CASSPGLAANEQYF
TRBJ2-1 | 16 | TRBV4-3 | . | once | TGCGCCAGCAGCCGCAACTTAGCGGAAGGCTACAATGAGCAGTTCTTC | CASSRNLAEGYNEQFF
TRBJ2-5 | 16 | TRBV5-1 | . | . | TGCGCCAGCAGCTTGGTAATTACAGGCTTCCAAGAGACCCAGTACTTC | CASSLVITGFQETQYF
TRBJ2-2 | 15 | TRBV5-6 | TRBD1 | . | TGTGCCAGCAGCGGGGGACAGGGGGCACCCGGGGAGCTGTTTTTT | CASSGGQGAPGELFF
TRBJ2-2 | 15 | TRBV2 | . | . | TGTGCCAGCAGTGCACAGCGCCTGAACACCGGGGAGCTGTTTTTT | CASSAQRLNTGELFF
TRBJ2-1 | 14 | TRBV5-1 | TRBD2 | . | TGCGCCAGCGGCACGGGACTAGCGGGGTATGAGCAGTTCTTC | CASGTGLAGYEQFF
TRBJ2-5 | 13 | TRBV6-4 | . | . | TGTGCCAGCAAGCAGGGGTCCCAAGAGACCCAGTACTTC | CASKQGSQETQYF
TRBJ1-3 | 13 | TRBV7-2 | TRBD1 | . | TGTGCCAGCAGTCGCGACAGGGGGTACACCATATATTTT | CASSRDRGYTIYF
TRBJ1-2 | 14 | TRBV28 | . | . | TGTGCCAGCAGGGCCCGAGACAGCTCCTATGGCTACACCTTC | CASRARDSSYGYTF
TRBJ1-1 | 19 | TRBV5-8 | TRBD1 | . | TGTGCCAGCAGCTTCTACGTCCTACAGGGGCCTTTAGGAAGGTCTGAAGCTTTCTTT | CASSFYVLQGPLGRSEAFF
TRBJ2-3 | 17 | TRBV30 | TRBD2 | . | TGTGCCTGGAGAAAGGGACTAGCGGGAGTTAGCACAGATACGCAGTATTTT | CAWRKGLAGVSTDTQYF
TRBJ2-7 | 13 | TRBV30 | . | . | TGTGCCTGGAGTAATACAGGGCTGTACGAGCAGTACTTC | CAWSNTGLYEQYF
TRBJ1-1 | 14 | TRBV25-1 | . | . | TGTGCCAGCGGTGTGACAGGTATGAACACTGAAGCTTTCTTT | CASGVTGMNTEAFF
TRBJ1-2 | 14 | TRBV6-1 | TRBD1 | . | TGTGCCAGCAGATTACCGGGACAGCCTTATGGCTACACCTTC | CASRLPGQPYGYTF
TRBJ1-1 | 13 | TRBV2 | . | . | TGTGCCAGCAGTGAGGAAAGGGTGGCTGAAGCTTTCTTT | CASSEERVAEAFF
TRBJ2-1 | 16 | TRBV30 | TRBD2 | . | TGTGCCTGGAGAGCTCAGGGACTAGCGGGAGGCAATGAGCAGTTCTTC | CAWRAQGLAGGNEQFF
TRBJ1-5 | 14 | TRBV7-2 | . | few | TGTGCCAGCAGCCCCACGGGGGGAAATCAGCCCCAGCATTTT | CASSPTGGNQPQHF
TRBJ1-6 | 18 | TRBV21-1 | . | . | TGTGCCAGCAGCAAAGTGGATTTTAAGCGACAGGGGAATTCACCCCTCCACTTT | CASSKVDFKRQGNSPLHF
TRBJ2-7 | 15 | TRBV7-2 | . | . | TGTGCCAGCAGCTTAGTAGCGGATTACACCTACGAGCAGTACTTC | CASSLVADYTYEQYF
TRBJ1-3 | 15 | TRBV9 | . | . | TGTGCCAGCAGCGGGTTACCAGGGTTTGGAAACACCATATATTTT | CASSGLPGFGNTIYF
TRBJ2-3 | 16 | TRBV18 | . | . | TGTGCCAGCTCACCACCGCGAGGTCTTCCCACAGATACGCAGTATTTT | CASSPPRGLPTDTQYF
TRBJ2-7 | 17 | TRBV6-1 | . | . | TGTGCCAGCAGTGAAGGATACGGGGGGCGGAAGTCCTACGAGCAGTACTTC | CASSEGYGGRKSYEQYF
TRBJ1-2 | 15 | TRBV2 | TRBD1 | . | TGTGCCAGCAGTGTAGAGGACAGGGCTGCTTATGGCTACACCTTC | CASSVEDRAAYGYTF
TRBJ2-5 | 14 | TRBV5-1 | . | once | TGCGCCAGCAGCTCCGGACGGGGCCAAGAGACCCAGTACTTC | CASSSGRGQETQYF
TRBJ1-5 | 16 | TRBV12-5 | . | . | TGTGCTAGTGGTTTGGGGGGGGGCTCTAGCAATCAGCCCCAGCATTTT | CASGLGGGSSNQPQHF
TRBJ2-2 | 16 | TRBV5-4 | TRBD2 | . | TGTGCCAGCAGCCTCCGGACTAGCGGCGGGGCCGGGGAGCTGTTTTTT | CASSLRTSGGAGELFF
TRBJ2-3 | 17 | TRBV18 | . | once | TGTGCCAGCTCACCTCTGGCCCCACGAGGAGTTACAGATACGCAGTATTTT | CASSPLAPRGVTDTQYF
TRBJ2-7 | 14 | TRBV5-1 | . | . | TGCGCCAGCAGCCCCCGGGGAAGCTCCTACGAGCAGTACTTC | CASSPRGSSYEQYF
TRBJ1-5 | 14 | TRBV7-2 | . | . | TGTGCCAGCAGCCTCGGACCGAACAATCAGCCCCAGCATTTT | CASSLGPNNQPQHF
TRBJ2-1 | 12 | TRBV6-1 | . | once | TGTGCCAGCAGTGAAGCGAGGACAGAGCAGTTCTTC | CASSEARTEQFF
TRBJ2-7 | 13 | TRBV2 | . | . | TGTGCCAGCAGTCCGGACCTGGGTGACGAGCAGTACTTC | CASSPDLGDEQYF